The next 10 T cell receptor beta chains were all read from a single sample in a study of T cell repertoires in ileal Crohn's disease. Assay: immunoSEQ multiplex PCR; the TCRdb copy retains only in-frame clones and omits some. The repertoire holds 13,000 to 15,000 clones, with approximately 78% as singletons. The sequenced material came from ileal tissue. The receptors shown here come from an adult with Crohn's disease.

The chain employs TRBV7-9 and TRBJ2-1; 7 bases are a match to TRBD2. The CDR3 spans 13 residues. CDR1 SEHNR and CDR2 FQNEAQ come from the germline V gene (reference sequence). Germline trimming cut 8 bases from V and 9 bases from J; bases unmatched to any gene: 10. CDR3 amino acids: CASHMWEGSEQFF. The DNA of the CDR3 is TGTGCCAGCCATATGTGGGAGGGCAGTGAGCAGTTCTTC.

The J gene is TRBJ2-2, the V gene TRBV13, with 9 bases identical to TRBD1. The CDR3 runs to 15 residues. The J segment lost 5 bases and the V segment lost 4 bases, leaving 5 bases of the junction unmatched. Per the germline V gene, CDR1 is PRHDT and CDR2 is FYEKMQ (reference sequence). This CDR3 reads CASSSGTGRTGELFF. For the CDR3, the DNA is TGTGCCAGCAGCTCCGGGACAGGGAGGACCGGGGAGCTGTTTTTT.

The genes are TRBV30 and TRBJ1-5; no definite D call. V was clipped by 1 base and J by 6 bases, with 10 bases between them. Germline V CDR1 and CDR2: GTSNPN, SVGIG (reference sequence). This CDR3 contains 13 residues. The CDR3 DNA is TGTGCCTGGAGTGAAAAAGGGAGTCAGCCCCAGCATTTT. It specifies CAWSEKGSQPQHF.

The CDR3 coding sequence is TGTGCCAGCTCACTGGACGGGAGCTATGGCTACACCTTC. This gives the protein CASSLDGSYGYTF. V gene TRBV18 combines with J gene TRBJ1-2; D unresolved. The V and J ends lost 4 bases and 4 bases respectively, with 10 bases between them. Germline CDR1 is KGHSH and CDR2 is LQKENI. The CDR3 totals 13 residues.

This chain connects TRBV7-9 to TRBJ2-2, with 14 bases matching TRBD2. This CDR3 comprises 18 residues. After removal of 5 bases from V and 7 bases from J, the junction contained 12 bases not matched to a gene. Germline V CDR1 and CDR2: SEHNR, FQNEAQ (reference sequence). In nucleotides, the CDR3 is TGTGCCAGCAGCCCAGCTCGGGGACTAGCGGGGGCAATCGGGGAGCTGTTTTTT. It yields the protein CASSPARGLAGAIGELFF.

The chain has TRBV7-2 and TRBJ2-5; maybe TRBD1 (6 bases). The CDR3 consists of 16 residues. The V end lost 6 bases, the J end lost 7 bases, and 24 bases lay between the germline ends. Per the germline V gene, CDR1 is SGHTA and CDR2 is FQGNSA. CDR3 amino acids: CASSLTGQSSPGTQYF. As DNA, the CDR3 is TGTGCCAGCAGTCTAACAGGACAGTCCTCCCCGGGGACCCAGTACTTC.

This CDR3 reads CASSGGTGLNTEAFF. The CDR3 DNA reads as TGCGCCAGCAGCGGGGGGACAGGTTTGAACACTGAAGCTTTCTTT. The genes are TRBV5-1 and TRBJ1-1; TRBD1 aligns across 8 bases. V shed 4 bases, J shed 0 bases, and the junction held 5 bases outside the gene matches. Germline CDR1 and CDR2: SGHRS and YFSETQ. CDR3 length: 15 amino acids.

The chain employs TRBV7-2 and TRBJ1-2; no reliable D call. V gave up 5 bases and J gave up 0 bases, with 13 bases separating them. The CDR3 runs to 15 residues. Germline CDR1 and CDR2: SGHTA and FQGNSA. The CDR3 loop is CASSNRVGANYGYTF. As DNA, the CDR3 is TGTGCCAGCAGCAACCGGGTTGGTGCTAACTATGGCTACACCTTC.

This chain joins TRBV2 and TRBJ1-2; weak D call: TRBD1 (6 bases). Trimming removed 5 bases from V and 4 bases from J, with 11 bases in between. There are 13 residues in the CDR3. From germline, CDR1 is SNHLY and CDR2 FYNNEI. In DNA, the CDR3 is TGTGCCAGCAGTTTGGGGGGGGCCTATGGCTACACCTTC. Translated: CASSLGGAYGYTF.

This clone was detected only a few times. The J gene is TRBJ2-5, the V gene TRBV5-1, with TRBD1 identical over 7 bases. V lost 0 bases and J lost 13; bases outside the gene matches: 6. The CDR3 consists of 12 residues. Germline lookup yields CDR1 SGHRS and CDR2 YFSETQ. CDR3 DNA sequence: TGCGCCAGCAGCTTGGAGGGGGCCCAGGCGTACTTC. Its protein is CASSLEGAQAYF.